This is a list of T cell receptor beta chains from one sample in a study of beta chain features in type 1 diabetes. The repertoire was sequenced with immunoSEQ multiplex PCR; TCRdb's copy has only in-frame clones and lacks some. The table lists approximately 140,000 clones, around 50% of them singletons. The sequencing sample was made of Tregs from blood. Receptors were obtained from a man aged 18 to 29 in good health. Both conserved end residues are part of each CDR3. D genes are given only for firm matches. Clone size is stated in some rows and not others, as once, few, many or a class when expanded.

j_call d_call v_call clone_size cdr3_aa cdr3_nt
TRBJ2-3 TRBD1 TRBV28 - CASSPSYRGDTQYF TGTGCCAGCAGTCCCTCCTACAGGGGAGATACGCAGTATTTT
TRBJ2-7 TRBD1 TRBV11-2 - CASSLQGQGSYEQYF TGTGCCAGCAGCTTACAGGGACAGGGTTCCTACGAGCAGTACTTC
TRBJ2-6 TRBD1 TRBV9 few CASSVQGAIGANVLTF TGTGCCAGCAGCGTTCAGGGGGCGATTGGGGCCAACGTCCTGACTTTC
TRBJ2-7 TRBD2 TRBV28 - CASSSLAGGPREQYF TGTGCCAGCAGTTCCCTAGCGGGAGGGCCGAGGGAGCAGTACTTC
TRBJ2-3 TRBD2 TRBV5-1 - CASSLASRSREGDTQYF TGCGCCAGCAGCTTGGCGAGTAGGTCCAGGGAGGGAGATACGCAGTATTTT
TRBJ2-1 - TRBV14 - CASSQEAAGVYNEQFF TGTGCCAGCAGCCAAGAGGCGGCGGGCGTCTACAATGAGCAGTTCTTC
TRBJ1-5 TRBD1 TRBV28 - CASRGTGGGQPQHF TGTGCCAGCAGGGGGACAGGGGGCGGTCAGCCCCAGCATTTT
TRBJ2-2 TRBD1 TRBV9 - CASSARTGAANTGELFF TGTGCCAGCAGCGCAAGAACAGGGGCCGCGAACACCGGGGAGCTGTTTTTT
TRBJ2-3 TRBD2 TRBV25-1 few CASSEYLAGVPDTQYF TGTGCCAGCAGTGAATATCTAGCGGGGGTACCAGATACGCAGTATTTT
TRBJ1-1 - TRBV29-1 few CSVEWAGGGEAFF TGCAGCGTTGAATGGGCCGGGGGAGGTGAAGCTTTCTTT
TRBJ1-2 - TRBV29-1 few CSVDRSGGYGYTF TGCAGCGTTGATAGGAGCGGCGGCTATGGCTACACCTTC
TRBJ2-6 - TRBV7-9 - CASSRLGSGANVLTF TGTGCCAGCAGCAGGCTAGGCTCTGGGGCCAACGTCCTGACTTTC
TRBJ2-3 TRBD2 TRBV5-6 - CASSLTGGGTQYF TGTGCCAGCAGCTTGACGGGAGGCGGTACGCAGTATTTT
TRBJ1-2 - TRBV7-9 - CASSPSPRPGGYTF TGTGCCAGCAGCCCATCCCCGCGGCCGGGGGGCTACACCTTC
TRBJ1-2 - TRBV6-5 - CATDRLGGRGYGYTF TGTGCCACCGACCGTCTTGGCGGTCGGGGGTATGGCTACACCTTC
TRBJ2-7 - TRBV28 - CASSLLGSAAGAYEQYF TGTGCCAGCAGTTTATTAGGGTCGGCGGCAGGGGCCTACGAGCAGTACTTC
TRBJ2-3 - TRBV20-1 - CSASPTDTQYF TGCAGTGCTAGTCCTACAGATACGCAGTATTTT
TRBJ2-1 TRBD2 TRBV7-3 - CASSLYGGSDEQFF TGTGCCAGCAGCTTGTATGGCGGGAGCGATGAGCAGTTCTTC
TRBJ2-3 - TRBV7-2 - CASSSSRDTQYF TGTGCCAGCAGCTCTTCCCGAGATACGCAGTATTTT
TRBJ1-5 - TRBV28 once CASSFLLQPQHF TGTGCCAGCAGTTTTCTCCTTCAGCCCCAGCATTTT
TRBJ2-7 - TRBV18 - CASSGESSYEQYF TGTGCCAGCTCCGGGGAGAGCTCCTACGAGCAGTACTTC
TRBJ2-7 TRBD2 TRBV5-1 - CASSPLAGDLEYEQYF TGCGCCAGCAGCCCGTTAGCGGGAGATTTGGAATACGAGCAGTACTTC
TRBJ2-3 - TRBV30 - CAWNGGGTDTQYF TGTGCCTGGAACGGGGGTGGCACAGATACGCAGTATTTT